Listed below are T cell receptor beta chains from one sample, sequenced in a study of shared clonotypes between healthy human individuals. The assay was immunoSEQ multiplex PCR, and TCRdb's table has in-frame clones only and misses some. The sample yields about 960,000 clones, approximately 76% seen once. The sequencing sample was made of memory CD4+ T cells sorted from blood. The receptors stem from a man aged 18 to 30 in good health. Each CDR3 is given with its conserved first and last residue. The order of the fields is V gene, J gene, clone size, D gene, CDR3 length, CDR3 DNA, CDR3 protein. A D gene is named only where the DNA matches it firmly. The size entry is marked missing in some rows and otherwise reads once, few, many or a size class.

>TRBV5-1|TRBJ1-1|-|TRBD1|15
TGCGCCAGCTCGAGCGGACAGGCGATGAACACTGAAGCTTTCTTT
CASSSGQAMNTEAFF
>TRBV5-4|TRBJ2-3|-|TRBD1|16
TGTGCCAGCAGCACCCCCGGGACAGGGGGTCGAGATACGCAGTATTTT
CASSTPGTGGRDTQYF
>TRBV28|TRBJ1-5|-|-|15
TGTGCCAGCAGTCGCCTCTCAGGCCCAAATCAGCCCCAGCATTTT
CASSRLSGPNQPQHF
>TRBV5-1|TRBJ2-5|-|TRBD2|18
TGCGCCAGCAGCAGGACGGGACTAGCGGGAGGTGGTGTTGAGACCCAGTACTTC
CASSRTGLAGGGVETQYF
>TRBV2|TRBJ1-6|once|-|14
TGTGCCAGCAGTGAGAGGGGAAGGAATTCACCCCTCCACTTT
CASSERGRNSPLHF
>TRBV19|TRBJ1-3|many|-|14
TGTGCCAGTAGTGTGACCGGCTCTGGAAACACCATATATTTT
CASSVTGSGNTIYF
>TRBV9|TRBJ2-1|-|TRBD2|16
TGTGCCAGCAGCGCCGCGGGACTAGCGGGCGGGAATGAGCAGTTCTTC
CASSAAGLAGGNEQFF
>TRBV5-4|TRBJ2-7|-|TRBD1|15
TGTGCCAGCAGTTCAGGACAGGTGAGCTCCTACGAGCAGTACTTC
CASSSGQVSSYEQYF
>TRBV27|TRBJ2-7|-|-|13
TGTGCCAGCAAGTCGGGGGTGGGATACGAGCAGTACTTC
CASKSGVGYEQYF
>TRBV7-2|TRBJ2-1|-|TRBD2|16
TGTGCCAGCAGCCGCGGGACTAGCGGGTGGGGCAATGAGCAGTTCTTC
CASSRGTSGWGNEQFF
>TRBV4-1|TRBJ1-3|-|-|13
TGCGCCAGCAGCCAAAACTCTGGAAACACCATATATTTT
CASSQNSGNTIYF
>TRBV9|TRBJ2-1|few|-|16
TGTGCCAGCAGCGTGTCTGCCGTAGGAGGATACAATGAGCAGTTCTTC
CASSVSAVGGYNEQFF
>TRBV27|TRBJ1-3|once|TRBD1|15
TGTGCCAGCAGTTGGAGGGGGCGGACTGGAAACACCATATATTTT
CASSWRGRTGNTIYF
>TRBV29-1|TRBJ2-1|-|-|11
TGCAGCGTGGCCGGGGCTTGGGAGCAGTTCTTC
CSVAGAWEQFF
>TRBV7-3|TRBJ2-3|-|-|13
TGTGCCAGCAGCGGCCCTAGCACAGATACGCAGTATTTT
CASSGPSTDTQYF
>TRBV7-9|TRBJ2-3|-|TRBD2|17
TGTGCCAGCAGCCCCCGACGAAGCGGGGGGGCGGTAGATACGCAGTATTTT
CASSPRRSGGAVDTQYF
>TRBV4-1|TRBJ2-1|-|TRBD1|15
TGCGCCAGCAGCCAAGGGGGGGACAGGGTCAATGAGCAGTTCTTC
CASSQGGDRVNEQFF
>TRBV10-3|TRBJ2-1|-|TRBD2|16
TGTGCCATCAGAGATGGGACTAGCGGGAACTACAATGAGCAGTTCTTC
CAIRDGTSGNYNEQFF
>TRBV27|TRBJ2-2|once|-|15
TGTGCCAGCAGTTCTCCTAGGACTCGAACCGGGGAGCTGTTTTTT
CASSSPRTRTGELFF
>TRBV29-1|TRBJ2-7|-|TRBD1|14
TGCAGCGCCGCCCCCACAGGGGGCGCTTACGAGCAGTACTTC
CSAAPTGGAYEQYF
>TRBV7-9|TRBJ2-5|-|TRBD2|15
TGTGCCAGCAGACTAGCGGGAGATAACGCGGAGACCCAGTACTTC
CASRLAGDNAETQYF
>TRBV10-3|TRBJ2-7|-|TRBD2|15
TGTGCCATCGGGGGGGCTAGCGGGACCTCCTACGAGCAGTACTTC
CAIGGASGTSYEQYF
>TRBV19|TRBJ1-5|-|TRBD1|13
TGTGCCTGCGAACAGGGGAGAGATCAGCCCCAGCATTTT
CACEQGRDQPQHF
>TRBV5-1|TRBJ1-6|-|-|15
TGCGCCAGCAGCTTGAATGGCGGCTCTGGATCACCCCTCCACTTT
CASSLNGGSGSPLHF
>TRBV29-1|TRBJ1-3|once|-|11
TGCAGCGCCCGGACGGGAAACACCATATATTTT
CSARTGNTIYF
>TRBV7-2|TRBJ1-2|-|TRBD1|14
TGTGCCAGCATGATGGACAGGGGACGTGGAGGCTACACCTTC
CASMMDRGRGGYTF
>TRBV29-1|TRBJ2-5|-|-|12
TGCAGCGTTTCTGGGGTCGGTGAGACCCAGTACTTC
CSVSGVGETQYF
>TRBV29-1|TRBJ2-3|-|-|14
TGCAGCGTTGTGTTGATGATTAGGACAGATACGCAGTATTTT
CSVVLMIRTDTQYF
>TRBV30|TRBJ1-3|-|-|14
TGTGCCTGGAGTCCAGGGTTGAATGGAAACACCATATATTTT
CAWSPGLNGNTIYF
>TRBV7-2|TRBJ2-3|-|-|18
TGTGCCAGCAGCTTAGGCCCAAGACTCAGGTTTCCTCGCGATACGCAGTATTTT
CASSLGPRLRFPRDTQYF
>TRBV11-2|TRBJ2-7|-|-|15
TGTGCCAGCAGCAACCCAGGCGCGAGCTCCTACGAGCAGTACTTC
CASSNPGASSYEQYF
>TRBV18|TRBJ2-7|-|TRBD1|14
TGTGCCAGCTCACCGGGACAGGGCTCCTACGAGCAGTACTTC
CASSPGQGSYEQYF
>TRBV25-1|TRBJ2-1|few|TRBD1|16
TGTGCCAGCAGCAATGATCCGGGACAGGGGAAGAATGAGCAGTTCTTC
CASSNDPGQGKNEQFF
>TRBV6-6|TRBJ2-1|-|TRBD2|16
TGTGCCAGCAGTTACTGGACTAGCGACGACTACAATGAGCAGTTCTTC
CASSYWTSDDYNEQFF
>TRBV5-5|TRBJ1-4|-|-|14
TGTGCCAGCAACGAGGGGACGTTTAATGAAAAACTGTTTTTT
CASNEGTFNEKLFF
>TRBV7-9|TRBJ2-5|-|-|15
TGTGCCAGCAGCGAATCAGGGATTTGGCAAGAGACCCAGTACTTC
CASSESGIWQETQYF
>TRBV29-1|TRBJ2-7|-|TRBD1|15
TGCAGCGTTTTCCTGGGACAGGGAAGGACCTACGAGCAGTACTTC
CSVFLGQGRTYEQYF
>TRBV7-9|TRBJ1-2|-|-|12
TGTGCCAGCAGTACTAGGGACAACGGCTACACCTTC
CASSTRDNGYTF
>TRBV7-2|TRBJ1-1|-|-|15
TGTGCCAGCAGCGGGCAGGGCGGTGGTCAGGCTGAAGCTTTCTTT
CASSGQGGGQAEAFF
>TRBV20-1|TRBJ2-7|many|-|9
TGCAGTGGCACAGTTGGCGAACCCTTC
CSGTVGEPF
>TRBV7-9|TRBJ2-7|once|-|14
TGTGCCAGCAGCCAATCCGCAGGGCTCTACGAGCAGTACTTC
CASSQSAGLYEQYF
>TRBV4-1|TRBJ2-7|-|-|15
TGCGCCAGCAGCCAAGGGGCCGGGTTTGGCTACGAGCAGTACTTC
CASSQGAGFGYEQYF
>TRBV30|TRBJ2-7|-|TRBD2|15
TGTGCCTGGACCAAGGGACTAGCGGCCTCCTACGAGCAGTACTTC
CAWTKGLAASYEQYF
>TRBV11-2|TRBJ2-7|-|-|16
TGTGCCAGCAGCTTAGACCCTTCCGGGAGTCTCTACGAGCAGTACTTC
CASSLDPSGSLYEQYF
>TRBV30|TRBJ1-2|-|-|14
TGTGCCTGGAGTGTAAGGGCAGGGTGGGAAGGCTACACCTTC
CAWSVRAGWEGYTF
>TRBV5-1|TRBJ2-5|-|-|15
TGCGCCAGCAGCTTGGTAGCATCATTACAAGAGACCCAGTACTTC
CASSLVASLQETQYF
>TRBV7-2|TRBJ1-5|-|-|13
TGTGCCAGCAGCGGTAATAGCAATCAGCCCCAGCATTTT
CASSGNSNQPQHF
>TRBV19|TRBJ1-5|-|-|15
TGTGCCAGTAATCAGCAGGGGAGTTCAGGGCAGCCCCAGCATTTT
CASNQQGSSGQPQHF
>TRBV4-1|TRBJ2-1|-|-|15
TGCGCCAGCAGCTTAGAGGAGGCTTCCTACAATGAGCAGTTCTTC
CASSLEEASYNEQFF
>TRBV5-5|TRBJ1-2|once|TRBD1|15
TGTGCCAGCAGGAGTCCCGGGACAGGGACCTATGGCTACACCTTC
CASRSPGTGTYGYTF
>TRBV5-8|TRBJ2-7|-|-|16
TGTGCCAGCAGCTTGGGGGGCTTCTTAAGCTCCTACGAGCAGTACTTC
CASSLGGFLSSYEQYF
>TRBV6-1|TRBJ2-7|-|TRBD1|18
TGTGCCAGCAGTGAAGCTAGGACAGGACTGCATTTAACCTACGAGCAGTACTTC
CASSEARTGLHLTYEQYF
>TRBV7-2|TRBJ2-5|-|-|13
TGTGCCAGCAGCTTATTCTACGGGGAGGCCCAGTACTTC
CASSLFYGEAQYF
>TRBV6-6|TRBJ1-1|few|-|11
TGTGCCAGCAGGCGGGACCGGCGAGCTTTCTTT
CASRRDRRAFF
>TRBV30|TRBJ2-2|-|-|13
TGTGCCTGGAGTGCCAGGGGTACCGGGGAGCTGTTTTTT
CAWSARGTGELFF
>TRBV30|TRBJ2-7|-|TRBD1|14
TGTGCCTGGAACCGGGACAGGGCATATTACGAGCAGTACTTC
CAWNRDRAYYEQYF
>TRBV6-5|TRBJ2-7|-|-|15
TGTGCCAGCAGTTACTCTACAGGGGGGGCCTACGAGCAGTACTTC
CASSYSTGGAYEQYF
>TRBV6-5|TRBJ1-2|many|TRBD1|13
TGTGCCAGCAGGGAAACAGGGGGATATGGCTACACCTTC
CASRETGGYGYTF
>TRBV19|TRBJ1-1|-|-|13
TGTGCCAGTATAGGGAGGAGGAACACTGAAGCTTTCTTT
CASIGRRNTEAFF
>TRBV6-1|TRBJ2-5|-|-|15
TGTGCCAGCAGTCCCCTAAGGGGGTTCCAAGAGACCCAGTACTTC
CASSPLRGFQETQYF